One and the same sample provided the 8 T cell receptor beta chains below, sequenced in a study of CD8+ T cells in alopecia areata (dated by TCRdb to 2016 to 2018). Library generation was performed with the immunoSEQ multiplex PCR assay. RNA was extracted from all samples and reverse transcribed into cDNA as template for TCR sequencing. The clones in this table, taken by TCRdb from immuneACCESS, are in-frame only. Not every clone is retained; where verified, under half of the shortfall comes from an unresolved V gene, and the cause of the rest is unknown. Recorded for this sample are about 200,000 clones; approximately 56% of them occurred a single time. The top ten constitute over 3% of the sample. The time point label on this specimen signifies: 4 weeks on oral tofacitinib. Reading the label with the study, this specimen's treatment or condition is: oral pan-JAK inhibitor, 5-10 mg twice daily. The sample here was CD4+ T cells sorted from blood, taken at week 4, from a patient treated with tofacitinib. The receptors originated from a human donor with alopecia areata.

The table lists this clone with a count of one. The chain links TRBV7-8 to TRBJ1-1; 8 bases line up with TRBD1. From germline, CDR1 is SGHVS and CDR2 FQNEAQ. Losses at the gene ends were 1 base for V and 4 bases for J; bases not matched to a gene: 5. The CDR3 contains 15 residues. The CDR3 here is CASSLGTGRGTEAFF. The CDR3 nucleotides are TGTGCCAGCAGCTTAGGGACAGGGAGAGGCACTGAAGCTTTCTTT.

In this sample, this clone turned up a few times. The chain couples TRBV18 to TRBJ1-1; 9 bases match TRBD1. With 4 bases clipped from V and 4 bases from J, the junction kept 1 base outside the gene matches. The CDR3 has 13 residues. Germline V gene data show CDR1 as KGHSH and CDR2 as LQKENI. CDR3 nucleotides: TGTGCCAGCTCACAGGGACAGGGCACTGAAGCTTTCTTT. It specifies CASSQGQGTEAFF.

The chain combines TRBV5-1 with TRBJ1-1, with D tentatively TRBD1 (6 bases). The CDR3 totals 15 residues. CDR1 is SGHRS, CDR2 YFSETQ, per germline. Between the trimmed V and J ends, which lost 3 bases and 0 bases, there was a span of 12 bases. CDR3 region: CASSYQGSLNTEAFF. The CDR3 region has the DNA TGCGCCAGCAGCTACCAGGGGTCTCTGAACACTGAAGCTTTCTTT.

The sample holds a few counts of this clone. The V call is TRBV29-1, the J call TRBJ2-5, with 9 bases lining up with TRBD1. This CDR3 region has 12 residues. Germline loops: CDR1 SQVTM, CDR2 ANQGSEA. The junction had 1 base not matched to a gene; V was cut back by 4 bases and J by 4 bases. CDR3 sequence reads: CSVVTGGETQYF. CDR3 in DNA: TGCAGCGTTGTGACAGGGGGAGAGACCCAGTACTTC.

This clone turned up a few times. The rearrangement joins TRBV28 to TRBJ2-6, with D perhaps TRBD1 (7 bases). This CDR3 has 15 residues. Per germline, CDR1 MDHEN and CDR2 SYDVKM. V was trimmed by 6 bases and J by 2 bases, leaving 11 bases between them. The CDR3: CASRGGTAGANVLTF. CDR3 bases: TGTGCCAGCAGAGGGGGGACAGCTGGGGCCAACGTCCTGACTTTC.

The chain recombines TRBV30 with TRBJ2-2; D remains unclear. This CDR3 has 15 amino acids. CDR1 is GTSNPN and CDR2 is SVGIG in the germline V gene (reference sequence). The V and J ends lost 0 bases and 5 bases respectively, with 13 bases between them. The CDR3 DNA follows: TGTGCCTGGAGTGTTGGCTTAGGAACAACCGGGGAGCTGTTTTTT. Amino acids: CAWSVGLGTTGELFF.

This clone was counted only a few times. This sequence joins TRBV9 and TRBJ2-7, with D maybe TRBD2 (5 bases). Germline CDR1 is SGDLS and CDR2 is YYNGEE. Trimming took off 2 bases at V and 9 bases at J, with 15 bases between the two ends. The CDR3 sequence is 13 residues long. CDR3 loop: CASSVGNDMRQYF. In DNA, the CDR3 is TGTGCCAGCAGCGTCGGGAACGATATGAGGCAGTACTTC.

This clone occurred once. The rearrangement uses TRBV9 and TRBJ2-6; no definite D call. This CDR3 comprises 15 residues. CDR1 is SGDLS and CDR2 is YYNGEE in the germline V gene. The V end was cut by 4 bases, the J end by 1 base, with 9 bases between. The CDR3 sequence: CASSPRGSGANVLTF. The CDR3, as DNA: TGTGCCAGCAGCCCTCGTGGGTCTGGGGCCAACGTCCTGACTTTC.